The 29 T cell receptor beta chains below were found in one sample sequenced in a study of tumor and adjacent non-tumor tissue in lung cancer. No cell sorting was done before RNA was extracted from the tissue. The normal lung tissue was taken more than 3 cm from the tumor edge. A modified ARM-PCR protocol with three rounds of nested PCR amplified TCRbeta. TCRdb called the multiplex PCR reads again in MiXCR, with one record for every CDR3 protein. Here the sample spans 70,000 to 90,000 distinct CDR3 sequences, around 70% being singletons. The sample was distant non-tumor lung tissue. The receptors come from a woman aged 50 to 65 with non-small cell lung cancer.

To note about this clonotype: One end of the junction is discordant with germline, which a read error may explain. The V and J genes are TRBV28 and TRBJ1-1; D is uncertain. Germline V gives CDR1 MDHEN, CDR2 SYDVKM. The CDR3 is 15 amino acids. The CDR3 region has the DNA TGTGCCAGCAGTTTTCCGGGTATCATGAACGCTGAAGCTTTCTTT. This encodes CASSFPGIMNAEAFF.

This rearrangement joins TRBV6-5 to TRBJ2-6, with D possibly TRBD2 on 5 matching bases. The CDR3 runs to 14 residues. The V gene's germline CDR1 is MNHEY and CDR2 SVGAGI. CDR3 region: CVCSSGDGANVLTF. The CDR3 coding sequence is TGTGTCTGCAGTTCCGGGGATGGGGCCAACGTCCTGACTTTC.

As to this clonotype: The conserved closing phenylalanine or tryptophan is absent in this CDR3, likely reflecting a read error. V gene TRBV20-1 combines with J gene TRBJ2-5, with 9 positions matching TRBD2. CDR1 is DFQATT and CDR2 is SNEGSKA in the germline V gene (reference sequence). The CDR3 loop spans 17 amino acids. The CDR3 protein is CSARDRASGTLSETQYS. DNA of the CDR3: TGCAGCGCTAGAGATCGGGCTAGCGGGACCCTGTCCGAGACCCAGTACTCC.

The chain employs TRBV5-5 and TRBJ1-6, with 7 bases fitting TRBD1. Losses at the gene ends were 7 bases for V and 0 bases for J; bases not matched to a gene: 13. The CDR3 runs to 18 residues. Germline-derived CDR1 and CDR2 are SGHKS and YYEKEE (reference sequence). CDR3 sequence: CASCNTGVVGSYNSPLHF. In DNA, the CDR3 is TGTGCCAGCTGCAACACAGGGGTCGTTGGCTCCTATAATTCACCCCTCCACTTT.

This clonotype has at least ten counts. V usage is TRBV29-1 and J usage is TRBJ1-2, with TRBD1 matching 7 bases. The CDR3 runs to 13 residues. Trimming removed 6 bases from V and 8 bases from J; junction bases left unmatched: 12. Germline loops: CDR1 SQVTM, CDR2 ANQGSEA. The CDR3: CSVPPGQTAGYTF. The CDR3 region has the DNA TGCAGCGTACCGCCGGGACAGACTGCCGGCTACACCTTC.

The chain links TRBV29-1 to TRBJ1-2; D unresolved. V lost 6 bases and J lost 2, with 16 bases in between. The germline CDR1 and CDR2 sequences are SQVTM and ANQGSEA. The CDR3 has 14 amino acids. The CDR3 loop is CSVWGGGVNYGYTF. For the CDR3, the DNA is TGCAGCGTCTGGGGAGGTGGGGTCAACTATGGCTACACCTTC.

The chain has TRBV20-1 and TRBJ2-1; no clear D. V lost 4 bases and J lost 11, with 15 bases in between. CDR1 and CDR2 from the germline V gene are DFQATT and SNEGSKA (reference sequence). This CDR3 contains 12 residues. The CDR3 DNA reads TGCAGTGCTACCAGGAATGCGAACAAGCAGTTCTTC. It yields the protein CSATRNANKQFF.

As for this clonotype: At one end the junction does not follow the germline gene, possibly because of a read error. In DNA form, the CDR3 reads TGTGCCAACAGCATATCGCGCGTCCCGGAGCCCCCCGGGGAGCTGTTTTTT. Its translation: CANSISRVPEPPGELFF. The V and J genes are TRBV11-2 and TRBJ2-2; D is unresolved. CDR1 is SGHAT, CDR2 FQNNGV, per germline. The CDR3 contains 17 residues.

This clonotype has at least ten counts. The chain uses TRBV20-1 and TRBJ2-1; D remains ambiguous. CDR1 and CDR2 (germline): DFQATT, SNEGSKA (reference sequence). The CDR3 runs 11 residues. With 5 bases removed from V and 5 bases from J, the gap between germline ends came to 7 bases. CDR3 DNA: TGCAGTGCTGTCAAGAACAATGAGCAGTTCTTC. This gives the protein CSAVKNNEQFF.

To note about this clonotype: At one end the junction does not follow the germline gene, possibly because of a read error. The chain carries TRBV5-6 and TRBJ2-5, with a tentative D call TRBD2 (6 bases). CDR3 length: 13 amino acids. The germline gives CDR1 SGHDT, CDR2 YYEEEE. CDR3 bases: TGTGCCAGCACTGTAGGGACTTCGGAGACCCAGTATTTC. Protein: CASTVGTSETQYF.

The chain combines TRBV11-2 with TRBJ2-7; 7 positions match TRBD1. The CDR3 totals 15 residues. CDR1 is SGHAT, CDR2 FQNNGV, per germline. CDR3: CVSNFGTGVTYEQYF. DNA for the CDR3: TGTGTCAGTAACTTCGGAACAGGGGTTACCTACGAGCAGTACTTC.

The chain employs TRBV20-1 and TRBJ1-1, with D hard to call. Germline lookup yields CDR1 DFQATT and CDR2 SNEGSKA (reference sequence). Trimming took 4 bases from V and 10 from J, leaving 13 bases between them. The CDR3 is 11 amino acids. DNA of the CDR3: TGCAGTGCTATAGACCGGGCCGTAGCTTTCTTT. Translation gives CSAIDRAVAFF.

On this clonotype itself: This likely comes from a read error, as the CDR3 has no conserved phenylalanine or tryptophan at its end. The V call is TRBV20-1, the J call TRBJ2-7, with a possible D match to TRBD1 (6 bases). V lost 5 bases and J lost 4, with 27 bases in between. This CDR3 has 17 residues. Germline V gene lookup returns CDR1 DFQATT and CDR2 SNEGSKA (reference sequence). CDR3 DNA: TGCAGTGCTGCCCCCGAGGTCAGGGGACCTCATTCGTACGAGCAGTACTAC. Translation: CSAAPEVRGPHSYEQYY.

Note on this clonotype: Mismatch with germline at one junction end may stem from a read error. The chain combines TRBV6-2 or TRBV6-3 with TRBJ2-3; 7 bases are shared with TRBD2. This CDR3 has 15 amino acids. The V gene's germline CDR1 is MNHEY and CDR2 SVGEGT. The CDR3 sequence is CASSPIGLVGDRQYF. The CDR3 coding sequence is TGTGCCAGCAGTCCGATCGGACTAGTGGGGGATAGGCAGTATTTT.

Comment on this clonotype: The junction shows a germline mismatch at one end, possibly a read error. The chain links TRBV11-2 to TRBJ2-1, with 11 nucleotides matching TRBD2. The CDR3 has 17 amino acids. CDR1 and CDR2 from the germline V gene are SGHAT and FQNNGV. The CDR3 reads CASSLKLAGGSYNEQFF. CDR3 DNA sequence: TGTGCCAGCAGCTTAAAGCTAGCGGGAGGCTCCTATAATGAGCAGTTCTTC.

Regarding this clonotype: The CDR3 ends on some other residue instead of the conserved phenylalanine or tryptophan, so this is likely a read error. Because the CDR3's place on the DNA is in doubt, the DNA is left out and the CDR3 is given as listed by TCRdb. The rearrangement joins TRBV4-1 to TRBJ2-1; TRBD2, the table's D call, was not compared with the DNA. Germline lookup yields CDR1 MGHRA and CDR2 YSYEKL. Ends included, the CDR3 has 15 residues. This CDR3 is CASSQGTSEYNEQFS.

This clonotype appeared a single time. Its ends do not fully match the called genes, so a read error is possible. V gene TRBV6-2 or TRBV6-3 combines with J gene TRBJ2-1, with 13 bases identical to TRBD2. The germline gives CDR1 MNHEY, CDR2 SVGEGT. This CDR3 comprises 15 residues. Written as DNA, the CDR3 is TGTGCCGGCAGCCTACTAGCGGGAGGGTACAATGAGCAGATCTTC. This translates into CAGSLLAGGYNEQIF.

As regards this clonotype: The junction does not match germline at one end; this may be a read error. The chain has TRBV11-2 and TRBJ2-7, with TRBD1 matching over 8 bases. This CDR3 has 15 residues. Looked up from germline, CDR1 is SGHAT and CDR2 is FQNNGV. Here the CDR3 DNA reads TGTGCCAGGAGCTTCGTGACAGGGGTTACCTACGTGCAGTACTTC. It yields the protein CARSFVTGVTYVQYF.

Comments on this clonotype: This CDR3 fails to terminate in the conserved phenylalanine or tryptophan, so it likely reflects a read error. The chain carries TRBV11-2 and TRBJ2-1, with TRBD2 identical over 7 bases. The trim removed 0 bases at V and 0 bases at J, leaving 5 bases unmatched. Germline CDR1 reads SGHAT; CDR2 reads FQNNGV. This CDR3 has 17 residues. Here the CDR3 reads CASSLELSGGSYNEQFL. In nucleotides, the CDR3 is TGTGCCAGCAGCTTAGAGCTATCGGGAGGCTCCTACAATGAGCAGTTCTTA.

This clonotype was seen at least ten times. The chain's CDR3 is CAISGEGTEQYF. The CDR3 DNA sequence: TGTGCCATCAGTGGAGAAGGAACCGAGCAGTACTTC. The chain combines TRBV10-3 with TRBJ2-7; D unresolved. The CDR3 is 12 residues long. Per germline, CDR1 ENHRY and CDR2 SYGVKD. V was cut by 4 bases and J by 6 bases, with 10 bases left in between.

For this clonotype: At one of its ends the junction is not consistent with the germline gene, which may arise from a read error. This CDR3 is CVSSLRDYEQYF. The CDR3 DNA reads TGTGTCAGCAGTTTGAGAGACTACGAGCAGTACTTC. V usage is TRBV6-1 and J usage is TRBJ2-7; D is ambiguous. The CDR3 consists of 12 residues. Germline loops: CDR1 MNHNS, CDR2 SASEGT.

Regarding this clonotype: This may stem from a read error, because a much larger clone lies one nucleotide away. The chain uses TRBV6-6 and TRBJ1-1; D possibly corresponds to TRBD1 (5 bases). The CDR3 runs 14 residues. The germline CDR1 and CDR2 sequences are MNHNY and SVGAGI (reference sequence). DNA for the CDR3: TGTGCCTGCAGTTACTCGAATAGGGACCCTGAAGCTTTCTTT. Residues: CACSYSNRDPEAFF.

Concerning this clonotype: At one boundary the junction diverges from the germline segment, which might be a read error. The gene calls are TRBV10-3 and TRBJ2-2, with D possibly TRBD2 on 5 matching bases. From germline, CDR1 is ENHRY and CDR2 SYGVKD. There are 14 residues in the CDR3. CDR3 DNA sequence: TGTGCCATCAGTGAGGGGGTATTAACCGGGGAGCCGGTTTTT. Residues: CAISEGVLTGEPVF.

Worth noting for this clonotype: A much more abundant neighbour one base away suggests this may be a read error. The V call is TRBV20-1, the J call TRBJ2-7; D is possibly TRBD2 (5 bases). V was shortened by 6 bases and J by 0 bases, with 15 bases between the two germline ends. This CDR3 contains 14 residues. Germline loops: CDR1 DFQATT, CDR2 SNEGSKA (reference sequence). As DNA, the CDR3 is TGCAGTGCCTACCCCCAAGCGGACTCCTACGAGCAGTACTTC. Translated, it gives CSAYPQADSYEQYF.

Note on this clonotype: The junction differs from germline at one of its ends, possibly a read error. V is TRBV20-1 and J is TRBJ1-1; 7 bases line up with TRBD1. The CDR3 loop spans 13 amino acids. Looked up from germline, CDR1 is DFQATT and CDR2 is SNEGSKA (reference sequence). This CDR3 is CSASTGTDTQAFF. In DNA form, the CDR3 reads TGCAGTGCTTCGACAGGGACGGACACTCAAGCTTTCTTT.

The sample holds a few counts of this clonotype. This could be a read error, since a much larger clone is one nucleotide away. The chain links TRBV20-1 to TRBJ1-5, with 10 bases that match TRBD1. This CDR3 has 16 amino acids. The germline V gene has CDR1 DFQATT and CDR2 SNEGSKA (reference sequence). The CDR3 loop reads CNARRDRGWRDQPQHF. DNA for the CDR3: TGCAATGCTAGGCGGGACAGGGGTTGGCGTGATCAGCCCCAGCATTTT.

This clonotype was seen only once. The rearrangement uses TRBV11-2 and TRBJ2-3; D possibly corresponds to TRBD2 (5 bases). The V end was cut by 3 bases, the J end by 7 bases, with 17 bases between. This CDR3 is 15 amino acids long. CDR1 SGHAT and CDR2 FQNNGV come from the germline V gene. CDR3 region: CASSLGSQKSYTQYF. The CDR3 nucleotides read TGTGCCAGCAGCTTGGGGAGCCAGAAGTCATATACGCAGTATTTT.

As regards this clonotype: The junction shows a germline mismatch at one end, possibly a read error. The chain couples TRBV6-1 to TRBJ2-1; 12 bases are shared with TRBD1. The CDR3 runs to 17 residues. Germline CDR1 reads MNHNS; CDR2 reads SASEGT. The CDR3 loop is CAISAGTGGETYNEQSF. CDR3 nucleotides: TGTGCCATCAGTGCAGGGACAGGGGGCGAGACATACAATGAGCAGTCCTTC.

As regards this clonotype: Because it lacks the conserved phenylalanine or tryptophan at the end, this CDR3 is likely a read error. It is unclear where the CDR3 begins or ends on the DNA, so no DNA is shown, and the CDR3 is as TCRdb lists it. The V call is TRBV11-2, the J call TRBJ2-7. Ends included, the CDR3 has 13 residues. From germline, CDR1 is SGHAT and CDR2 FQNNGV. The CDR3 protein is CASSLAAGYEQCL.